The 27 T cell receptor beta chains presented below share a single source sample, sequenced in a study of T-cell reconstitution after alpha-beta-depleted transplantation in children. Unique molecular identifiers were built into the TCRbeta library. From the PCR reads, TCRdb called clonotypes with MiXCR, one entry per CDR3 protein. The sample includes roughly 250,000 distinct CDR3 sequences, 6.5% to 10% of them seen just once. The sequencing here drew on PBMCs, mostly from graft donor cells, taken 180 days after TCRalphabeta/CD19-depleted stem cell transplant. The receptors come from a male patient under 18 who had a stem cell transplant for acute lymphoblastic leukemia, so the T cells may come from the graft donor.

In this sample, this clonotype turned up many times. The genes are TRBV12-3 or TRBV12-4 and TRBJ1-3, with 12 bases that match TRBD1. The V and J ends lost 6 bases and 9 bases, in that order; junction bases with no gene match: 9. CDR3 length equals 15 residues. The CDR3 here is CASSTGTGGWSTIYF. CDR3 nucleotide sequence: TGTGCCAGCAGCACCGGGACAGGGGGCTGGAGCACCATATATTTT.

This clonotype was seen at least ten times. The chain combines TRBV10-3 with TRBJ1-3; no reliable D call. The germline V and J ends were trimmed by 6 bases and 0 bases, with 3 bases remaining between them. The V gene's germline CDR1 is ENHRY and CDR2 SYGVKD. The CDR3 contains 12 residues. DNA of the CDR3: TGTGCCATCAGCGGCTCTGGAAACACCATATATTTT. This gives the protein CAISGSGNTIYF.

This clonotype was recorded at least ten times. The CDR3 reads CASSLVVLSRHSYEQYF. CDR3 in DNA: TGTGCCAGCAGCTTGGTCGTACTCTCGAGGCACTCCTACGAGCAGTACTTC. This rearrangement joins TRBV5-6 to TRBJ2-7; D unresolved. Deletions cut 0 bases from V and 0 bases from J, with 16 bases between. The CDR3 spans 17 residues. Germline-derived CDR1 and CDR2 are SGHDT and YYEEEE.

This clonotype occurred many times. The CDR3 coding sequence is TGTGCCAGCAGCCAAGACACGCGGATTGGCTACACCTTC. As protein: CASSQDTRIGYTF. The chain uses TRBV3-1 and TRBJ1-2; no firm D call. There are 13 residues in the CDR3. The germline CDR1 and CDR2 sequences are LGHDT and YNNKEL (reference sequence). Trimming pared 0 bases from V and 7 bases from J, leaving 9 bases between. Complete variable domain (other parts from reference TRBV3-1 and TRBJ1-2): DTAVSQTPKYLVTQMGNDKSIKCEQNLGHDTMYWYKQDSKKFLKIMFSYNNKELIINETVPNRFSPKSPDKAHLNLHINSLELGDSAVYFCASSQDTRIGYTFGSGTRLTVV.

There are many counts of this clonotype. The chain recombines TRBV10-3 with TRBJ2-3, with unresolved D. The germline V gene has CDR1 ENHRY and CDR2 SYGVKD. This CDR3 contains 13 residues. Trimming stripped 4 bases from V and 0 bases from J, with 5 bases between. CDR3 nucleotides: TGTGCCATCAGTGGTACTAGCACAGATACGCAGTATTTT. Encoded protein: CAISGTSTDTQYF.

Of note for this clonotype: A much larger clone sits a single nucleotide away, making a read error possible. The chain has TRBV2 and TRBJ1-2; D gene unclear. The CDR3 runs 13 residues. The germline V gene encodes CDR1 SNHLY and CDR2 FYNNEI. CDR3 coding DNA: TGTTCCAGCATTCGGGAGACGGGCTATGGCTACACCTTC. Protein: CSSIRETGYGYTF. The whole variable domain, filled in from reference TRBV2 and TRBJ1-2, reads EPEVTQTPSHQVTQMGQEVILRCVPISNHLYFYWYRQILGQKVEFLVSFYNNEISEKSEIFDDQFSVERPDGSNFTLKIRSTKLEDSAMYFCSSIRETGYGYTFGSGTRLTVV.

In its sample, this clonotype was seen many times. The rearrangement links TRBV7-8 to TRBJ1-2; D not certain. Trimming removed 1 base from V and 5 bases from J, with 23 bases in between. The CDR3 is 18 amino acids. The germline gives CDR1 SGHVS, CDR2 FQNEAQ. The CDR3 coding sequence is TGTGCCAGCAGCTTAGTTGTCTCTAGTCTGGGGATATTGTATGGCTACACCTTC. Its protein product is CASSLVVSSLGILYGYTF.

This clonotype showed up many times. The chain joins TRBV12-3 or TRBV12-4 to TRBJ2-3; 7 nucleotides agree with TRBD1. The CDR3 is 15 residues long. V lost 4 bases, J lost 0 bases, and 4 bases stayed unmatched. Here the CDR3 DNA reads TGTGCCAGCAGTTCGCCGACAGGGAGCACAGATACGCAGTATTTT. This codes for CASSSPTGSTDTQYF.

This rearrangement joins TRBV10-3 to TRBJ2-7, with 7 nucleotides matching TRBD1. This CDR3 comprises 16 residues. The V and J ends lost 0 bases and 4 bases, in that order; junction bases with no gene match: 9. Germline V CDR1 and CDR2: ENHRY, SYGVKD. The CDR3 region is CAISESRQGALYEQYF. The CDR3 DNA sequence: TGTGCCATCAGTGAGTCAAGACAGGGCGCTTTGTACGAGCAGTACTTC.

For this clonotype: This may come from a read error, since a much larger clone is one base off. The chain carries TRBV10-3 and TRBJ2-7; weak D call: TRBD1 (5 bases). Germline V gene data show CDR1 as ENHRY and CDR2 as SYGVKD. The CDR3 contains 12 residues. CDR3 in amino acids: CAISETRGKQNF. Here the CDR3 DNA reads TGTGCCATCAGTGAGACAAGGGGAAAGCAGAACTTC.

This clonotype was detected ten times or more. V is TRBV6-1 and J is TRBJ2-5, with TRBD2 as a possible D gene (6 bases). From germline, CDR1 is MNHNS and CDR2 SASEGT. This CDR3 has 14 amino acids. Trimming removed 4 bases at V and 1 base at J, with 10 bases between. CDR3 amino acids: CASSAGTPQETQYF. The CDR3 bases are TGTGCCAGCAGTGCGGGGACTCCCCAAGAGACCCAGTACTTC.

This clonotype has ten or more counts. The chain combines TRBV5-1 with TRBJ1-3, with TRBD1 identical over 7 bases. After removal of 0 bases from V and 2 bases from J, the junction contained 5 bases not matched to a gene. The CDR3 consists of 16 residues. CDR1 is SGHRS and CDR2 is YFSETQ in the germline V gene. Here the CDR3 reads CASSLAGGQAGNTIYF. CDR3 nucleotide sequence: TGCGCCAGCAGCTTGGCAGGGGGGCAGGCTGGAAACACCATATATTTT.

Concerning this clonotype itself: Given a much more abundant clone one base away, this may be a read error. The chain combines TRBV24-1 with TRBJ2-3, with D unclear. CDR3 length equals 12 residues. Trimming stripped 3 bases from V and 11 bases from J, with 11 bases between. Germline V lookup: CDR1 KGHDR, CDR2 SFDVKD. The CDR3, as DNA: TGTGCCACCAGTGATCACGACCGTAGGCAGTATTTT. It encodes CATSDHDRRQYF.

This clonotype came up many times. The CDR3 region is CSATGGNTIYF. Here the CDR3 DNA reads TGCAGCGCAACAGGGGGAAACACCATATATTTT. This chain uses TRBV29-1 with TRBJ1-3, with D possibly matching TRBD1 (6 bases). Per the germline V gene, CDR1 is SQVTM and CDR2 is ANQGSEA. The V end lost 7 bases, the J end lost 4 bases, and 8 bases lay between the germline ends. The CDR3 spans 11 residues.

At least ten counts were recorded for this clonotype. Here the CDR3 reads CASSLAPTGPAVAFF. The CDR3 region has the DNA TGTGCCAGCAGCTTAGCCCCGACAGGTCCGGCGGTGGCTTTCTTT. The genes are TRBV7-2 and TRBJ1-1; a possible D gene is TRBD1 (6 bases). Germline CDR1 reads SGHTA; CDR2 reads FQGNSA. The V end lost 0 bases, the J end lost 11 bases, and 19 bases lay between the germline ends. CDR3 length equals 15 residues.

This clonotype was observed many times. The gene calls are TRBV20-1 and TRBJ1-5, with D maybe TRBD1 (5 bases). Trimming took off 0 bases at V and 6 bases at J, with 21 bases between the two ends. Looked up from germline, CDR1 is DFQATT and CDR2 is SNEGSKA (reference sequence). The CDR3 length is 17 residues. The DNA for the CDR3 is TGCAGTGCTAGAGAATGGGCAGGGATGCCTCTTACTCAGCCCCAGCATTTT. This sequence encodes CSAREWAGMPLTQPQHF.

At least ten counts were recorded for this clonotype. The chain recombines TRBV7-3 with TRBJ2-1; 13 positions agree with TRBD2. V dropped 5 bases and J dropped 7; count of bases not matched to a gene: 5. Germline loops: CDR1 SGHTA, CDR2 FQGTGA. The CDR3 spans 15 residues. The CDR3 region is CASSAGLAGVNEQFF. The CDR3 nucleotides are TGTGCCAGCAGCGCCGGACTAGCGGGAGTGAATGAGCAGTTCTTC.

The table lists this clonotype with many counts. The genes are TRBV12-3 or TRBV12-4 and TRBJ2-3; 8 bases match TRBD2. The CDR3 runs to 18 residues. Trimming removed 1 base from V and 0 bases from J; junction bases left unmatched: 9. The CDR3 here is CASSLGRRLALSTDTQYF. The DNA for the CDR3 is TGTGCCAGCAGTTTAGGTCGCCGACTAGCGCTTAGCACAGATACGCAGTATTTT.

This clonotype has ten or more counts. The chain is built from TRBV20-1 and TRBJ2-3; no clear D. Trimming pared 2 bases from V and 0 bases from J, leaving 0 bases between. The CDR3 runs 11 residues. Germline CDR1 reads DFQATT; CDR2 reads SNEGSKA (reference sequence). The CDR3 DNA is TGCAGTGCTAGAAGCACAGATACGCAGTATTTT. The encoded protein is CSARSTDTQYF.

The table lists this clonotype with many counts. The chain carries TRBV4-1 and TRBJ2-3; D is unresolved. V was shortened by 6 bases and J by 6 bases, with 16 bases between the two germline ends. There are 14 residues in the CDR3. Germline V gene data show CDR1 as MGHRA and CDR2 as YSYEKL. This chain's CDR3 is CASRYTAFEDTQYF. Here the CDR3 DNA reads TGCGCCAGCAGATATACAGCCTTTGAGGATACGCAGTATTTT.

This clonotype came up many times. The CDR3: CASSANAAYEQYF. CDR3 in DNA: TGTGCCAGCAGCGCCAATGCGGCCTACGAGCAGTACTTC. The chain is built from TRBV11-2 and TRBJ2-7; no reliable D call. V was clipped by 5 bases and J by 2 bases, with 10 bases between them. The CDR3 extends over 13 amino acids. Germline CDR1 SGHAT, CDR2 FQNNGV.

This clonotype showed up many times. The V gene is TRBV20-1, the J gene TRBJ2-2; D is unresolved. The CDR3 totals 14 residues. V dropped 2 bases and J dropped 7 bases, with 14 bases sitting between them. Per the germline V gene, CDR1 is DFQATT and CDR2 is SNEGSKA (reference sequence). The CDR3 loop reads CSARTGPADGELFF. As DNA, the CDR3 is TGCAGTGCTAGAACCGGGCCCGCGGACGGGGAGCTGTTTTTT.

This clonotype occurred many times. The chain links TRBV7-8 to TRBJ2-1; 8 bases line up with TRBD1. Germline V gives CDR1 SGHVS, CDR2 FQNEAQ. The CDR3 has 15 amino acids. J was trimmed by 6 bases and V by 5 bases; bases with no gene match: 9. The CDR3 DNA reads as TGTGCCAGCAGCCCTGGACAGGGTAGGGGCAATGAGCAGTTCTTC. It is translated as CASSPGQGRGNEQFF.

There are many counts of this clonotype. The chain has TRBV29-1 and TRBJ2-1; D remains unclear. This CDR3 comprises 10 residues. Trimming removed 4 bases at V and 9 bases at J, with 7 bases between. Germline CDR1 is SQVTM and CDR2 is ANQGSEA. CDR3 DNA: TGCAGCGTTGGATCGAGTGAGCAGTTCTTC. Translating it yields CSVGSSEQFF.

The V gene is TRBV5-6, the J gene TRBJ2-1, with D unclear. Trimming cost V 2 bases and J 0 bases, with 12 bases left between them. This CDR3 has 16 amino acids. Germline-derived CDR1 and CDR2 are SGHDT and YYEEEE. DNA of the CDR3: TGTGCCAGCAGCTTCCTCAGCTCCTCCTCCTACAATGAGCAGTTCTTC. It is translated as CASSFLSSSSYNEQFF.

This clonotype was observed at least ten times. Relative to the germline gene, one junction end is altered; a read error may explain this. This chain links TRBV29-1 with TRBJ2-1; D call uncertain. This CDR3 spans 10 amino acids. Per the germline V gene, CDR1 is SQVTM and CDR2 is ANQGSEA. CDR3 amino acids: CSVEGLSGIF. The CDR3, as DNA: TGCAGCGTTGAAGGCCTCTCTGGGATCTTC.

The sample holds many counts of this clonotype. The rearrangement joins TRBV4-2 to TRBJ2-5, with 9 bases identical to TRBD2. The CDR3 consists of 16 residues. Looked up from germline, CDR1 is LGHNA and CDR2 is YNFKEQ. Trimming took 0 bases from V and 2 from J; bases not matched to a gene: 4. In DNA form, the CDR3 reads TGTGCCAGCAGCCAAGAGGGGCTAGCGGGGCAAGAGACCCAGTACTTC. It yields the protein CASSQEGLAGQETQYF.